The clone carrying this T cell receptor beta chain was seen ten or more times. The antigen is undetermined. V was clipped by 5 bases and J by 3 bases; unmatched bases: 5. The CDR3 spans 14 residues. For the library, individual cDNA molecules each received unique molecular identifiers. Each CDR3 protein is one row after TCRdb ran MiXCR on the RACE reads. The sample contains tens of thousands of distinct CDR3 sequences, around 7% of which appear only once. Stated time point: pre-sensitization, week 0. Treatment defined: therapeutic diphenylcyclopropenone sensitization with weekly scalp DPC. Total RNA was extracted from unfractionated whole blood. This specimen comes from a study of human T cells and chemical hapten exposure. Study-level results: High-frequency TCRs, those above 1 in 1000, stayed the same after DPC sensitization. Because they had alopecia, donors may respond immunologically unlike healthy people.

The clonotype originates from a woman younger than 45 with alopecia areata. Some clones in this sample may be carry-over from other donors' samples. J is TRBJ1-1 and V is TRBV12-3 or TRBV12-4; 8 nucleotides match TRBD1. The specimen comprised whole blood, sampled in connection with sensitization to the hapten diphenylcyclopropenone (DPC). The CDR3 loop reads CASSLTGVHTEAFF. In DNA form, the CDR3 reads TGTGCCAGCAGTCTGACAGGGGTCCACACTGAAGCTTTCTTT.